This T cell receptor (beta chain) came from a study of cytomegalovirus exposure and HLA in healthy donors. From germline, CDR1 is SGHTA and CDR2 FQGNSA. V was cut by 2 bases and J by 4 bases, with 15 bases left in between. The CDR3 has 16 amino acids. Amplification used 60 Vbeta primers and 13 Jbeta primers. The method was immunoSEQ multiplex PCR; TCRdb's version includes in-frame clones alone and lacks a portion of them. The table has 150,000 to 200,000 clones, approximately 71% seen once. V and J are TRBV7-2 and TRBJ2-4; D is possibly TRBD1 (6 bases). Sequencing was done on a sample of PBMCs. The source is a man aged 45-65 years in good health and CMV-seronegative. The CDR3 sequence: CASSLTPAGAKNIQYF. CDR3 DNA: TGTGCCAGCAGCTTAACCCCGGCAGGGGCGAAAAACATTCAGTACTTC.